A selection of T cell receptor beta chains follows, all from one sample in a study of cytomegalovirus exposure and HLA in healthy donors. TCRdb keeps only in-frame clones here, not all; method: immunoSEQ multiplex PCR. The clone table shows approximately 92,000 clones, with the ten largest holding about 3.4%. The sequenced sample consisted of PBMCs. These receptors originate from a woman under 40 in good health and CMV-seronegative. CDR3s include the opening cysteine and the closing phenylalanine or tryptophan. A D gene is named only where the DNA matches it firmly. Size is omitted from some rows. Given values are once, few, many or a class for expanded clones.

J gene | V gene | clone size | D gene | CDR3 length | CDR3 protein | CDR3 DNA
TRBJ1-5 | TRBV19 | NA | TRBD1 | 16 | CASSIERQGSFQPQHF | TGTGCCAGTAGTATAGAGCGACAGGGGAGTTTTCAGCCCCAGCATTTT
TRBJ2-7 | TRBV20-1 | NA | TRBD1 | 11 | CSPGQGYEQYF | TGCAGCCCGGGACAGGGGTACGAGCAGTACTTC
TRBJ2-7 | TRBV27 | NA | TRBD2 | 16 | CASSPRLAGAIYEQYF | TGTGCCAGCAGTCCCAGACTAGCGGGGGCCATTTACGAGCAGTACTTC
TRBJ1-2 | TRBV9 | NA | NA | 12 | CASSAGLNGYTF | TGTGCCAGCAGCGCAGGACTGAATGGCTACACCTTC
TRBJ2-2 | TRBV7-3 | NA | NA | 14 | CASSFDRNTGELFF | TGTGCCAGCAGCTTTGACAGAAACACCGGGGAGCTGTTTTTT
TRBJ2-7 | TRBV28 | NA | TRBD1 | 15 | CASRSTGWRSYEQYF | TGTGCCAGCAGGTCGACAGGGTGGAGGTCCTACGAGCAGTACTTC
TRBJ1-1 | TRBV5-1 | NA | NA | 15 | CASRLSGTLNTEAFF | TGCGCCAGCAGACTAAGCGGGACCCTGAACACTGAAGCTTTCTTT
TRBJ1-5 | TRBV27 | large | TRBD1 | 14 | CASSLLQGAQPQHF | TGTGCCAGCAGTTTACTACAGGGGGCTCAGCCCCAGCATTTT
TRBJ1-2 | TRBV5-1 | NA | NA | 13 | CASSLTGSYGYTF | TGCGCCAGCAGCTTGACGGGGTCCTATGGCTACACCTTC
TRBJ1-1 | TRBV5-1 | NA | NA | 16 | CASSLQGLDLNTEAFF | TGCGCCAGCAGCTTGCAGGGGTTAGACTTGAACACTGAAGCTTTCTTT
TRBJ1-2 | TRBV27 | NA | NA | 14 | CASSGSVGARGYTF | TGTGCCAGCAGTGGATCTGTGGGGGCGCGAGGCTACACCTTC
TRBJ2-7 | TRBV7-3 | NA | NA | 14 | CASSAGLGSHEQYF | TGTGCCAGCAGCGCCGGATTGGGGAGCCACGAGCAGTACTTC
TRBJ1-1 | TRBV5-5 | NA | TRBD1 | 15 | CASSRDRVGNTEAFF | TGTGCCAGCAGCCGGGACAGGGTTGGGAACACTGAAGCTTTCTTT
TRBJ1-1 | TRBV5-6 | NA | TRBD1 | 12 | CASSRQGTEAFF | TGTGCCAGCAGCCGACAGGGCACTGAAGCTTTCTTT
TRBJ2-5 | TRBV4-1 | NA | NA | 15 | CASSQGWGTTAAQYF | TGCGCCAGCAGCCAAGGGTGGGGGACAACCGCTGCGCAGTACTTC
TRBJ1-3 | TRBV6-6 | NA | TRBD1 | 15 | CASSQGTGSGNTIYF | TGTGCCAGCAGTCAGGGGACAGGCTCCGGAAACACCATATATTTT
TRBJ2-6 | TRBV6-5 | NA | NA | 15 | CASSLLSSGANVLTF | TGTGCCAGCAGTTTACTTTCCTCTGGGGCCAACGTCCTGACTTTC
TRBJ1-3 | TRBV5-6 | NA | TRBD1 | 15 | CASSPPGQGGNTIYF | TGTGCCAGCAGCCCCCCGGGACAGGGTGGAAACACCATATATTTT
TRBJ1-1 | TRBV15 | NA | NA | 14 | CATSRASSRAEAFF | TGTGCCACCAGCAGAGCCTCCAGCAGGGCTGAAGCTTTCTTT
TRBJ2-7 | TRBV7-6 | NA | NA | 13 | CASSSRKGNEQYF | TGTGCCAGCAGCTCCCGGAAGGGGAACGAGCAGTACTTC
TRBJ2-1 | TRBV29-1 | NA | TRBD2 | 15 | CSVEDRRGGREPIFF | TGCAGCGTTGAAGATCGGCGGGGGGGCCGGGAGCCTATATTCTTC
TRBJ2-1 | TRBV18 | NA | NA | 13 | CASSISGENEQFF | TGTGCCAGCTCCATTTCGGGGGAGAATGAGCAGTTCTTC
TRBJ2-7 | TRBV10-3 | NA | TRBD1 | 15 | CAIRKTGSVRGEQYF | TGTGCCATCAGAAAGACAGGGTCAGTACGGGGCGAGCAGTACTTC
TRBJ2-2 | TRBV11-3 | NA | TRBD2 | 16 | CASSARSGGHTGELFF | TGTGCCAGCAGTGCCCGGAGCGGGGGACACACCGGGGAGCTGTTTTTT
TRBJ2-2 | TRBV5-1 | NA | NA | 15 | CASSLNRVVTGELFF | TGCGCCAGCAGCTTAAACAGGGTAGTAACCGGGGAGCTGTTTTTT
TRBJ2-7 | TRBV28 | NA | NA | 11 | CASSSSGEQYF | TGTGCCAGCAGTTCCTCAGGGGAGCAGTACTTC
TRBJ2-3 | TRBV2 | NA | TRBD2 | 12 | CASREREDTQYF | TGTGCCAGCAGGGAGCGGGAAGATACGCAGTATTTT
TRBJ1-1 | TRBV15 | NA | NA | 14 | CATSRDPTRGWNFF | TGTGCCACCAGCAGAGATCCCACACGGGGTTGGAATTTCTTT
TRBJ1-5 | TRBV6-1 | NA | NA | 17 | CASSENALGGREKPQHF | TGTGCCAGCAGTGAAAACGCCTTGGGGGGACGTGAGAAGCCCCAGCATTTT
TRBJ2-7 | TRBV28 | NA | NA | 14 | CASSSITRSYEQYF | TGTGCCAGCAGTTCTATTACCCGTTCCTACGAGCAGTACTTC
TRBJ1-2 | TRBV11-2 | NA | NA | 16 | CASELNPTGPGSGYTF | TGTGCCAGCGAGCTCAATCCAACCGGGCCCGGGAGCGGCTACACCTTC
TRBJ2-2 | TRBV5-1 | NA | NA | 17 | CASSFRLRTQLPGELFF | TGCGCCAGCAGCTTCCGGCTCAGGACACAACTCCCCGGGGAGCTGTTTTTT
TRBJ2-3 | TRBV9 | NA | TRBD2 | 15 | CASSVGAGATDTQYF | TGTGCCAGCAGCGTAGGTGCGGGAGCAACAGATACGCAGTATTTT
TRBJ2-2 | TRBV19 | NA | NA | 11 | CATGNTGELFF | TGTGCCACCGGTAACACCGGGGAGCTGTTTTTT
TRBJ2-3 | TRBV7-2 | NA | TRBD2 | 16 | CASSQLAAGSRDTQYF | TGTGCCAGCAGCCAATTAGCAGCGGGAAGCAGAGATACGCAGTATTTT
TRBJ2-5 | TRBV11-2 | NA | TRBD1 | 13 | CASSWTGSETQYF | TGTGCCAGCAGCTGGACAGGGTCAGAGACCCAGTACTTC
TRBJ2-7 | TRBV18 | NA | NA | 16 | CASSPPRETGFYEQYF | TGTGCCAGCTCACCGCCGCGGGAAACTGGTTTCTACGAGCAGTACTTC
TRBJ1-1 | TRBV7-9 | NA | TRBD1 | 15 | CASSAAGGWSTEAFF | TGTGCCAGCAGCGCAGCAGGGGGCTGGTCCACTGAAGCTTTCTTT
TRBJ1-1 | TRBV9 | NA | TRBD1 | 17 | CASSNAATGTANTEAFF | TGTGCCAGCAGCAACGCTGCCACCGGGACAGCGAACACTGAAGCTTTCTTT
TRBJ2-7 | TRBV6-1 | NA | NA | 17 | CASSEVWDTGSSYEQYF | TGTGCCAGCAGTGAAGTTTGGGACACCGGTTCATCCTACGAGCAGTACTTC
TRBJ2-5 | TRBV6-5 | NA | NA | 14 | CASSYGSSKETQYF | TGTGCCAGCAGTTACGGTTCTAGCAAGGAGACCCAGTACTTC
TRBJ2-7 | TRBV6-6 | NA | NA | 15 | CASRGLAVLTYEQYF | TGTGCCAGCAGAGGCCTAGCAGTGCTAACCTACGAGCAGTACTTC
TRBJ2-1 | TRBV29-1 | NA | TRBD2 | 12 | CSGTSGDNEQFF | TGCAGCGGGACTAGCGGCGACAATGAGCAGTTCTTC
TRBJ1-2 | TRBV28 | NA | NA | 12 | CASSFVTGGYTF | TGTGCCAGCAGTTTCGTAACGGGAGGCTACACCTTC
TRBJ2-7 | TRBV18 | NA | TRBD1 | 15 | CASSPGQGGIYEQYF | TGTGCCAGCTCCCCCGGACAGGGGGGGATCTACGAGCAGTACTTC
TRBJ1-2 | TRBV7-9 | NA | NA | 15 | CASSLSRNRVYGYTF | TGTGCCAGCAGCTTAAGCCGAAACAGGGTCTATGGCTACACCTTC
TRBJ2-1 | TRBV10-1 | NA | NA | 13 | CASSGSSYNEQFF | TGCGCCAGCAGTGGGAGCTCCTACAATGAGCAGTTCTTC
TRBJ1-5 | TRBV19 | NA | NA | 15 | CASNLGTGPNQPQHF | TGTGCCAGTAACTTGGGAACAGGCCCCAATCAGCCCCAGCATTTT
TRBJ2-1 | TRBV6-1 | NA | TRBD2 | 16 | CASSGEAGATYNEQFF | TGTGCCAGCAGTGGAGAGGCGGGAGCTACCTACAATGAGCAGTTCTTC
TRBJ2-5 | TRBV10-3 | NA | TRBD1 | 12 | CATGTDQETQYF | TGTGCCACCGGGACAGACCAAGAGACCCAGTACTTC
TRBJ1-1 | TRBV6-6 | NA | TRBD1 | 13 | CASSYEDRVSAFF | TGTGCCAGCAGTTACGAAGACAGGGTTTCGGCTTTCTTT
TRBJ2-5 | TRBV5-1 | NA | NA | 13 | CASRGGPQETQYF | TGCGCCAGCAGGGGCGGGCCCCAAGAGACCCAGTACTTC
TRBJ1-3 | TRBV30 | NA | TRBD1 | 15 | CAWTGTGHSGNTIYF | TGTGCCTGGACCGGGACAGGACACTCTGGAAACACCATATATTTT